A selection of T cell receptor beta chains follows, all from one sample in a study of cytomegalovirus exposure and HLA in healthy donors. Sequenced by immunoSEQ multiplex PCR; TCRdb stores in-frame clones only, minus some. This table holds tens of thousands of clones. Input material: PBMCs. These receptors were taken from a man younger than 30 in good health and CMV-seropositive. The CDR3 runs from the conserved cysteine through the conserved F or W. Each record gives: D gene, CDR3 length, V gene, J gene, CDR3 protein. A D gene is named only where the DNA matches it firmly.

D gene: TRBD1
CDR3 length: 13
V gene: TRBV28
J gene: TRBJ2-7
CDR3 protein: CASSLNYRGEQYF

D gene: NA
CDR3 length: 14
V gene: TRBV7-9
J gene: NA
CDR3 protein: CASSASGLPSEQYF

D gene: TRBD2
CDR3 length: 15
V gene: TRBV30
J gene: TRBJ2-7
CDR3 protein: CAWSVRGTNSYEQYF

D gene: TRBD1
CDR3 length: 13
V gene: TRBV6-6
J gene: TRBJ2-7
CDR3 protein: CASRDRGTYEQYF

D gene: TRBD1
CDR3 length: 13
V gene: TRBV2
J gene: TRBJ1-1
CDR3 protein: CASMDRGVTEAFF

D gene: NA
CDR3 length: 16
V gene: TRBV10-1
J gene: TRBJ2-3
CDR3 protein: CASSESISGGTDTQYF

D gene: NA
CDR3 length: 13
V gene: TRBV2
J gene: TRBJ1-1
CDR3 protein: CASSELWGGEAFF

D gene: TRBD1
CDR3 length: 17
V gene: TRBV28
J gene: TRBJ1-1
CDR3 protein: CASSFGLGQGRRTEAFF

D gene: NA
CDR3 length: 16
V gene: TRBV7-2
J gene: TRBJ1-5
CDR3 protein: CAPPSTENRSNQPQHF

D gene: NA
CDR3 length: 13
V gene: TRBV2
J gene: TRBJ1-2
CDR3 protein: CASSGQVLYGYTF

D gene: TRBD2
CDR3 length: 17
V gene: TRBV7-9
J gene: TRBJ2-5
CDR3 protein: CASSERLLAGGLETQYF

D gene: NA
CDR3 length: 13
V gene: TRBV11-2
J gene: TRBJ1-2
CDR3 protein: CASSLVGDYGYTF

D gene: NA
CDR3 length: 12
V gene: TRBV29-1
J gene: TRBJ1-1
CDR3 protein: CSVEVPPTEAFF

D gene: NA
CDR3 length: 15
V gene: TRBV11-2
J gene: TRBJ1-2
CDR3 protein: CASSWRGGSNYGYTF

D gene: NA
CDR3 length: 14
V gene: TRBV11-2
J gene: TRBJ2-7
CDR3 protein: CASSLDPQVYEQYF

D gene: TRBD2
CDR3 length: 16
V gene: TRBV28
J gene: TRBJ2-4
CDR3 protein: CASSYAGGLAKNIQYF

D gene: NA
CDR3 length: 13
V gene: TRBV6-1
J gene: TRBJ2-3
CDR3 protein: CASSGRVTDTQYF

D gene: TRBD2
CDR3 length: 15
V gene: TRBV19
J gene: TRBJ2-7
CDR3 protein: CASSLRLAQTYEQYF

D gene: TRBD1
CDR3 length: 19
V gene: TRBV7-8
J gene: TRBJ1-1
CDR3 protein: CASSFDGQGRPNLNTEAFF

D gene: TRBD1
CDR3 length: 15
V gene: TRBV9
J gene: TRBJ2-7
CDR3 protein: CASSLRQGSAYEQYF

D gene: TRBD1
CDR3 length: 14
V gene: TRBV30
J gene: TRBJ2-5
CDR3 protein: CAWDRGGQGKTQYF

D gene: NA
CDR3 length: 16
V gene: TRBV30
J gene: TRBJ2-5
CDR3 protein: CAWSVRGRGGRETQYF

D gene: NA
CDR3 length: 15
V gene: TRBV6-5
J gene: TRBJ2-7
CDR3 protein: CASSYSWAGSYEQYF

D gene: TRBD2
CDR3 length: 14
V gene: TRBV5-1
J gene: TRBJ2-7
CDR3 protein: CASWEASGRYEQYF

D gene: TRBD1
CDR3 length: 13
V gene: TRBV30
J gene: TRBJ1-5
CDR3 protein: CAWSRGPGQPQHF

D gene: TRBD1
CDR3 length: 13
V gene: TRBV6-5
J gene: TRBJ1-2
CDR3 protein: CASRGTGGYGYTF

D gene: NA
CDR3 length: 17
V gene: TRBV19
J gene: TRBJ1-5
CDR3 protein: CASSIDLGWGRNQPQHF

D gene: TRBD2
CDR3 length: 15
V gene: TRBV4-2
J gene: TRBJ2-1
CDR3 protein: CASSPGTSGYNEQFF

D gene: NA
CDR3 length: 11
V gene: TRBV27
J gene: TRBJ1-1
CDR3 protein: CASQSNTEAFF

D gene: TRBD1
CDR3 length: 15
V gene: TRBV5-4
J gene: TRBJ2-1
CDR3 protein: CASSSTQGATNEQFF

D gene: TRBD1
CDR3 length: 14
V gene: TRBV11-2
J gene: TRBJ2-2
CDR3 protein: CASRRQGRTGELFF

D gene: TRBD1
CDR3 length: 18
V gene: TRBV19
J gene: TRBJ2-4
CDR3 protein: CASSTRQGAILAKNIQYF

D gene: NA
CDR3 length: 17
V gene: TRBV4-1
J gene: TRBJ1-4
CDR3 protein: CASSQAGDSATNEKLFF

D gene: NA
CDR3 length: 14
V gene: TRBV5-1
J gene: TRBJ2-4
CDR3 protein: CASSLGLAKNIQYF

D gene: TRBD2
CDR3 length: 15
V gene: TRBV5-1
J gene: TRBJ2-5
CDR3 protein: CASNTGLAGEETQYF

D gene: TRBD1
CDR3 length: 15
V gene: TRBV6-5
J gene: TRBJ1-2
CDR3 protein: CASSQYRGQVYGYTF

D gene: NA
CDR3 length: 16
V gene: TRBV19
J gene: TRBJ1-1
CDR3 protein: CASSKSSGLGNTEAFF

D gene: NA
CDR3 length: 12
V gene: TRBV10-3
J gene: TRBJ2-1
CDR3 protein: CAISEMGGEQFF

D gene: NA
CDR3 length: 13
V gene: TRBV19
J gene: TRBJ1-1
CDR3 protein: CASSPTGLTEAFF

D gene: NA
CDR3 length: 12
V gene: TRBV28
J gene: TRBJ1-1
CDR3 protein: CASSDSEAEAFF

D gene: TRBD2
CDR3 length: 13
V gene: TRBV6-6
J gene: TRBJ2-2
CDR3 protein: CASRPGGTGELFF

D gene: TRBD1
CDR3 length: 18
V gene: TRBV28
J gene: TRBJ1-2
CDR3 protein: CASSLLELGDRGRGGYTF

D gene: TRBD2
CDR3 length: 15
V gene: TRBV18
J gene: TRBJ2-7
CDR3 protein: CASSPSLAGKIEQYF

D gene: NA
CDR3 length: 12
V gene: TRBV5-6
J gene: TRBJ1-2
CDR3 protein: CASRIQGGGYTF

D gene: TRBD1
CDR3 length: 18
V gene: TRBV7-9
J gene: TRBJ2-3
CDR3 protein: CASSDILFGDSATDTQYF

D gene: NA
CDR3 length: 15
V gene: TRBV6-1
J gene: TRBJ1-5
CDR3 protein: CATYRKGNSNQPQHF